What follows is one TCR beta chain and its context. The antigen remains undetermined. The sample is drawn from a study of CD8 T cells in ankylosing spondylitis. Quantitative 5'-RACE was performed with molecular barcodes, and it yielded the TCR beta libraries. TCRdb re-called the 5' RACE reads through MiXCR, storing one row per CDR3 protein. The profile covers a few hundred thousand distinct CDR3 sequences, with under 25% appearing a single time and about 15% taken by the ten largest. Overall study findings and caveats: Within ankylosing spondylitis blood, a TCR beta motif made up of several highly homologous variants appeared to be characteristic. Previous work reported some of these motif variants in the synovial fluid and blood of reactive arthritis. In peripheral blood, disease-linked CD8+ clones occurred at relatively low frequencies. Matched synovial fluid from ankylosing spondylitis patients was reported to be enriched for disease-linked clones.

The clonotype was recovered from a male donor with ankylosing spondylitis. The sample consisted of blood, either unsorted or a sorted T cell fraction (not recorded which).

CDR3 residues: CASSESHRSSTDTQYF. In DNA, the CDR3 is TGTGCCAGCAGTGAGAGTCACCGATCTAGCACAGATACGCAGTATTTT. The gene calls are TRBV25-1 and TRBJ2-3, with unresolved D. The V gene lost 3 bases and the J gene lost 0 bases, with 13 bases spanning the gap. Germline CDR1 is MGHDK and CDR2 is SYGVNS. The CDR3 extends over 16 amino acids.